The entry below gives a single T cell receptor beta chain sequence along with its context. Clones were sequenced by immunoSEQ multiplex PCR, and TCRdb holds only the in-frame ones, with some missing. The table shows around 55,000 clones, with over 60% occurring only once. The V end lost 2 bases, the J end lost 5 bases, and 9 bases lay between the germline ends. The CDR3 consists of 14 residues. Germline V gives CDR1 MDHEN, CDR2 SYDVKM. These data originate in a study of CD4+ T cells in melanoma. The origin of this receptor is a human donor with melanoma. Input material: tumor tissue. The V and J genes are TRBV28 and TRBJ1-4; D is possibly TRBD1 (5 bases). CDR3 bases: TGTGCCAGCAGTTTAGGGGGAAGCAATGAAAAACTGTTTTTT. Residues: CASSLGGSNEKLFF.